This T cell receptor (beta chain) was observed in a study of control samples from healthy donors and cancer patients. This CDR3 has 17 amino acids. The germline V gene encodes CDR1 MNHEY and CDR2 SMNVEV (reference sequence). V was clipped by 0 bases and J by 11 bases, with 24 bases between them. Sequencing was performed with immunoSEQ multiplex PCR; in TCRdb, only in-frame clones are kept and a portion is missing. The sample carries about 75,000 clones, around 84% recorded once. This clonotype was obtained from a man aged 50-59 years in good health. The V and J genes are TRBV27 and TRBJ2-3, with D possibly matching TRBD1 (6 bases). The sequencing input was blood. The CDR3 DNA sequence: TGTGCCAGCAGTTTATCGAACCTACAGGGCGTACCCCCCAAGCAGTATTTT. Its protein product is CASSLSNLQGVPPKQYF.